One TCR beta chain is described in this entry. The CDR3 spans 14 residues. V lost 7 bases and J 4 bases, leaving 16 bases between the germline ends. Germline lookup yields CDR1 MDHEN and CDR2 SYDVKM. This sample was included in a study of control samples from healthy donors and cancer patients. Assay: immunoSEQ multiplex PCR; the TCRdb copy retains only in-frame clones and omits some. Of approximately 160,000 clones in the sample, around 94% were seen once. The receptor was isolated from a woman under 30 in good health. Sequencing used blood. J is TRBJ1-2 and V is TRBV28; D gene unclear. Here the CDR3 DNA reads TGTGCCAGCACCACTAGGTGGGAAGTCTATGGCTACACCTTC. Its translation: CASTTRWEVYGYTF.